The T cell receptor beta chain under discussion was sequenced for a study of immune evolution from preneoplasia to lung adenocarcinoma. Assay used: immunoSEQ multiplex PCR; TCRdb lists only in-frame clones, some missing. Among 9,900 or so clones listed, over 70% were seen once. Note on this clone: Its specificity is unknown.

General study points: Later-stage lesions seemingly showed higher T cell density and diversity than normal lung. Normal lung had the highest top T cell clone frequencies.

Between about 2014 and 2018, patients underwent resection in Japan or China. Each case's diagnosis was confirmed by two pathologists on H&E. Between the trimmed V and J ends, which lost 2 bases and 7 bases, there was a span of 19 bases. The CDR3 runs 15 residues. In germline, CDR1 is SGHRS, CDR2 YFSETQ. The sequence came from a person in their sixties with lung adenocarcinoma. Some clones in this sample may be carry-over from other donors' samples. This rearrangement joins TRBV5-1 to TRBJ2-7; TRBD1 might be the D (6 bases). Sequencing was done on a sample of FFPE normal lung tissue adjacent to the tumor. The CDR3 region is CASSFGEGYREEQYF. The CDR3 coding sequence is TGCGCCAGCAGCTTCGGGGAAGGTTACAGGGAGGAGCAGTACTTC.